This entry lists 22 T cell receptor beta chains sequenced from one sample in a study of T cells in localized non-small cell lung cancer. Some clones are missing from TCRdb's copy, which holds only in-frame ones; the method was immunoSEQ multiplex PCR. The repertoire consists of 7,500 to 10,000 clones, with 44% occurring once and the leading ten covering less than 4%. The sequences come from lymph node tissue, collected before any cancer treatment. These receptors were taken from a woman aged 40-70 years with stage I lung adenocarcinoma.

This clone has more than one count but fewer than ten. The V and J genes are TRBV6-4 and TRBJ1-3; D unresolved. CDR3 size: 13 residues. V was clipped by 7 bases and J by 2 bases, with 9 bases between them. CDR1 is MRHNA, CDR2 SNTAGT, per germline. The CDR3 here is CASTPPAGNTIYF. The CDR3 DNA is TGTGCCAGCACCCCTCCCGCTGGAAACACCATATATTTT.

There are a few counts of this clone. The chain joins TRBV2 to TRBJ1-2; 7 bases are shared with TRBD1. The CDR3 spans 12 residues. The germline V gene has CDR1 SNHLY and CDR2 FYNNEI. V gave up 6 bases and J gave up 13 bases; unmatched junction bases: 11. CDR3 sequence: CASRDDREHPTF. In DNA, the CDR3 is TGTGCCAGCAGGGACGACAGGGAACACCCCACCTTC.

The genes are TRBV5-1 and TRBJ2-1; D tentatively fits TRBD1 or TRBD2 (5 bases each). Germline CDR1 is SGHRS and CDR2 is YFSETQ. V was cut by 5 bases and J by 7 bases, with 28 bases left in between. The CDR3 length is 18 residues. CDR3 in amino acids: CASSPVHPTGRGQNEQFF. The DNA of the CDR3 is TGCGCCAGCAGTCCAGTCCACCCTACGGGGAGAGGACAAAATGAGCAGTTCTTC.

The V and J genes are TRBV18 and TRBJ2-6, with 7 bases lining up with TRBD1. Trimming removed 3 bases from V and 2 bases from J; junction bases left unmatched: 1. The CDR3 sequence is 15 residues long. Germline V lookup: CDR1 KGHSH, CDR2 LQKENI. CDR3 DNA sequence: TGTGCCAGCTCACCTCAGGGGGCTGGGGCCAACGTCCTGACTTTC. Protein sequence: CASSPQGAGANVLTF. The full variable domain, rest sourced from reference TRBV18 and TRBJ2-6, is NAGVMQNPRHLVRRRGQEARLRCSPMKGHSHVYWYRQLPEEGLKFMVYLQKENIIDESGMPKERFSAEFPKEGPSILRIQQVVRGDSAAYFCASSPQGAGANVLTFGAGSRLTVL.

The rearrangement uses TRBV15 and TRBJ1-1, with 10 bases fitting TRBD1. This CDR3 has 19 amino acids. CDR1 is LNHNV and CDR2 is YYDKDF in the germline V gene (reference sequence). The trim removed 5 bases at V and 4 bases at J, leaving 19 bases unmatched. The CDR3 here is CATSARDRGILRGGTEAFF. CDR3 in DNA: TGTGCCACCAGCGCCCGGGACAGGGGCATTCTTCGCGGGGGCACTGAAGCTTTCTTT.

This clone was found a few times. The chain is built from TRBV19 and TRBJ1-5, with D maybe TRBD1 (5 bases). This CDR3 spans 16 amino acids. Trimming pared 8 bases from V and 3 bases from J, leaving 20 bases between. Germline V gene sequence: CDR1 LNHDA, CDR2 SQIVND (reference sequence). The CDR3 region has the DNA TGTGCCAGTGGAACGAGACCAGGGCGGAACAATCAGCCCCAGCATTTT. Translated: CASGTRPGRNNQPQHF.

The gene calls are TRBV5-1 and TRBJ2-2; D may be TRBD1 (5 bases). The CDR3 contains 15 residues. The V and J ends lost 0 bases and 0 bases respectively, with 6 bases between them. Germline V lookup: CDR1 SGHRS, CDR2 YFSETQ. CDR3 amino acids: CASSLGTTNTGELFF. DNA of the CDR3: TGCGCCAGCAGCTTGGGGACAACGAACACCGGGGAGCTGTTTTTT.

This clone was observed a few times. V and J are TRBV13 and TRBJ1-1; D is undetermined. V lost 0 bases to trimming and J lost 5 bases, with 7 bases between them. This CDR3 spans 13 amino acids. Germline assignment: CDR1 PRHDT and CDR2 FYEKMQ (reference sequence). The CDR3 spells CASSLGRGTEAFF. The CDR3 DNA is TGTGCCAGCAGCTTAGGCCGGGGAACTGAAGCTTTCTTT.

The rearrangement links TRBV19 to TRBJ1-5; 7 bases agree with TRBD1. This CDR3 contains 14 residues. Germline loops: CDR1 LNHDA, CDR2 SQIVND (reference sequence). The trim removed 8 bases at V and 7 bases at J, leaving 11 bases unmatched. In DNA form, the CDR3 reads TGTGCCAGTCAACCGACAGGGCGGAACCAGCCCCAGCATTTT. Translation gives CASQPTGRNQPQHF.

A few counts support this clone. The genes are TRBV6-4 and TRBJ2-7; D is perhaps TRBD2 (6 bases). CDR1 and CDR2 from the germline V gene are MRHNA and SNTAGT. V lost 5 bases, J lost 6 bases, and 17 bases lay in between. CDR3 length equals 14 residues. The CDR3: CASSLGGADGEQYF. The CDR3 nucleotides are TGTGCCAGCAGTTTAGGAGGGGCCGACGGCGAGCAGTACTTC.

The chain uses TRBV18 and TRBJ2-1; TRBD1 might be the D (6 bases). The ends were cut back, 4 bases at V and 1 base at J, with 17 bases in the middle. Germline CDR1 KGHSH, CDR2 LQKENI. The CDR3 covers 17 residues. CDR3 nucleotide sequence: TGTGCCAGCTCACTTACTCGGGACAAGATATCCTACAATGAGCAGTTCTTC. It is translated as CASSLTRDKISYNEQFF.

The genes are TRBV6-8 and TRBJ1-6; D unresolved. Deletions cut 5 bases from V and 7 bases from J, with 9 bases between. The CDR3 has 13 amino acids. Germline CDR1 is MNHGY and CDR2 is SAAAGT. CDR3 protein: CASSQTNNSPLHF. The CDR3 DNA follows: TGTGCCAGCAGTCAGACAAACAATTCACCCCTCCACTTT.

This clone ranks as medium-sized. The chain is built from TRBV11-3 and TRBJ2-7; perhaps TRBD1 as D (6 bases). Germline loops: CDR1 SGHNT, CDR2 YENEEA. V was shortened by 5 bases and J by 0 bases, with 14 bases between the two germline ends. The CDR3 sequence is 15 residues long. The CDR3 nucleotides are TGTGCCAGCAGCATTCGACAGGCAAGCTCCTACGAGCAGTACTTC. Its protein product is CASSIRQASSYEQYF.

The chain joins TRBV29-1 to TRBJ2-1; 8 bases are shared with TRBD1. The germline V gene encodes CDR1 SQVTM and CDR2 ANQGSEA. This CDR3 contains 13 residues. V was pared by 4 bases and J by 6 bases, with 5 bases of the junction left unmatched. This chain's CDR3 is CSVAGGWVNEQFF. The CDR3 DNA reads as TGCAGCGTTGCAGGGGGCTGGGTCAATGAGCAGTTCTTC.

The V and J genes are TRBV6-8 and TRBJ2-3; 7 positions match TRBD2. This CDR3 region has 15 residues. Losses at the gene ends were 6 bases for V and 4 bases for J; bases not matched to a gene: 10. Germline CDR1 and CDR2: MNHGY and SAAAGT. CDR3 sequence: CASRLRAGNSDTQYF. DNA for the CDR3: TGTGCCAGCAGGCTCCGAGCGGGGAACTCAGATACGCAGTATTTT.

The sample holds one count of this clone. The chain couples TRBV19 to TRBJ1-2; 7 nucleotides align to TRBD1. After removal of 5 bases from V and 0 bases from J, the junction contained 9 bases not matched to a gene. CDR1 and CDR2 (germline): LNHDA, SQIVND (reference sequence). The CDR3 sequence is 16 residues long. DNA of the CDR3: TGTGCCAGTAGTCTCGACCCAGGGGGGGCTAACTATGGCTACACCTTC. Translating gives CASSLDPGGANYGYTF.

The V call is TRBV19, the J call TRBJ2-7, with D possibly TRBD1 on 6 matching bases. The V end was cut by 2 bases, the J end by 1 base, with 12 bases between. Germline loops: CDR1 LNHDA, CDR2 SQIVND (reference sequence). The CDR3 runs to 15 residues. CDR3 DNA: TGTGCCAGTAGTATATACGCCGGACAGTCCTACGAGCAGTACTTC. It is translated as CASSIYAGQSYEQYF.

The sample holds one count of this clone. The chain carries TRBV29-1 and TRBJ1-1; D gene uncertain. Germline V gene lookup returns CDR1 SQVTM and CDR2 ANQGSEA. This CDR3 comprises 13 residues. Trimming pared 5 bases from V and 0 bases from J, leaving 10 bases between. CDR3 loop: CSVSRAMNTEAFF. CDR3 sequence (DNA): TGCAGCGTTTCCCGGGCTATGAACACTGAAGCTTTCTTT.

This clone is labeled as medium-sized. The chain has TRBV9 and TRBJ1-1, with a tentative D call TRBD1 (5 bases). V was shortened by 0 bases and J by 3 bases, with 6 bases between the two germline ends. The CDR3 length is 13 residues. Germline V gene sequence: CDR1 SGDLS, CDR2 YYNGEE. CDR3 region: CASSVVGDTEAFF. The CDR3 DNA is TGTGCCAGCAGCGTAGTAGGGGACACTGAAGCTTTCTTT.

The V gene is TRBV1, the J gene TRBJ2-1; TRBD2, as called in the table, went unchecked against the DNA. TRBV1 corresponds to a pseudogene. There are 16 residues in the CDR3. The CDR3 region has the DNA TGCGCCAGCAGCCAAGAGCGGCTAGCGGGGAACAATGAGCAGTTCTTC. This codes for CASSQERLAGNNEQFF.

The chain employs TRBV30 and TRBJ1-1, with D perhaps matching TRBD1 (6 bases). V was shortened by 3 bases and J by 1 base, with 18 bases between the two germline ends. The CDR3 runs 16 residues. Germline V gives CDR1 GTSNPN, CDR2 SVGIG (reference sequence). The CDR3 DNA follows: TGTGCCTGGAGCCGGGGGCAGGGCGGGAAGAACACTGAAGCTTTCTTT. Protein: CAWSRGQGGKNTEAFF.

This clone was counted between two and nine times. This chain's CDR3 is CASSYSGSGQPQHF. In nucleotides, the CDR3 is TGTGCCAGCAGTTACTCAGGGTCAGGACAGCCCCAGCATTTT. The chain combines TRBV6-8 with TRBJ1-5; D remains unclear. Germline V CDR1 and CDR2: MNHGY, SAAAGT. This CDR3 is built from 14 residues. V lost 0 bases, J lost 7 bases, and 10 bases lay in between.